The present T cell receptor (beta chain) was sequenced within a study of prognosis after radiotherapy for stage I lung cancer. With 4 bases removed from V and 0 bases from J, the gap between germline ends came to 16 bases. The CDR3 covers 16 residues. CDR1 and CDR2 from the germline V gene are GTSNPN and SVGIG (reference sequence). Genomic DNA served as the source from which two-round multiplex PCR generated TCR beta CDR3 amplicons. Primers targeting each individual TRBV and TRBJ gene were applied in first-round PCR. TCRdb reprocessed the multiplex PCR reads via MiXCR and lists one record per CDR3 protein. The sample gives tens of thousands of distinct CDR3 sequences, 26% of which show up once; less than 8% is in the top ten. This clonotype was counted many times.

The sample in question was PBMCs, obtained before or after stereotactic body radiation therapy (not recorded which). The receptor's source is a donor aged 50 or older with non-small cell lung cancer. The chain has TRBV30 and TRBJ1-3; unclear D gene. The CDR3 here is CAWNPRVGLSGNTIYF. CDR3 bases: TGTGCCTGGAACCCTAGGGTTGGGCTCTCTGGAAACACCATATATTTT.